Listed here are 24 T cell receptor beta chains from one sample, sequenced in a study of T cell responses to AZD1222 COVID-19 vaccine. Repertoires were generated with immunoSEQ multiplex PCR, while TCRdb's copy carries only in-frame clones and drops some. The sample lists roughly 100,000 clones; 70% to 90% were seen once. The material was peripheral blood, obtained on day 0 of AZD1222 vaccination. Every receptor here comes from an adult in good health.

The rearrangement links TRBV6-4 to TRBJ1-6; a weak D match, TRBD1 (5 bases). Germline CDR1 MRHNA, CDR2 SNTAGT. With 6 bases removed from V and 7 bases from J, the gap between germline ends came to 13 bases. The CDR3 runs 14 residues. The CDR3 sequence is CASRPGGSNSPLHF. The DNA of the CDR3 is TGTGCCAGCAGACCGGGGGGATCCAATTCACCCCTCCACTTT.

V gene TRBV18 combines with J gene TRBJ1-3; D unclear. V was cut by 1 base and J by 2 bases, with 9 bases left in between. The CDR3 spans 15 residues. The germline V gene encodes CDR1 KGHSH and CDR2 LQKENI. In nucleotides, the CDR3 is TGTGCCAGCTCACCACAGCAGGCCGCTGGAAACACCATATATTTT. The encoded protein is CASSPQQAAGNTIYF.

DNA of the CDR3: TGTGCCAGCAGCGCCAAAGGGTCGTGCGAGTTCTTC. It specifies CASSAKGSCEFF. This chain joins TRBV3-1 (or the pseudogene TRBV3-2) and TRBJ2-1; D remains unclear. The CDR3 has 12 residues. Germline V CDR1 and CDR2: LGHDT, YNNKEL (reference sequence). V was trimmed by 5 bases and J by 14 bases, leaving 16 bases between them.

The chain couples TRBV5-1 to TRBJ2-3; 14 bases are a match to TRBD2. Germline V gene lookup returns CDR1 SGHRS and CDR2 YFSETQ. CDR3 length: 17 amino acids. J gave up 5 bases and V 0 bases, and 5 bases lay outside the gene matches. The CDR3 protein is CASSLGLAGGSKDTQYF. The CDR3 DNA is TGCGCCAGCAGCTTGGGACTAGCGGGGGGGTCAAAAGATACGCAGTATTTT.

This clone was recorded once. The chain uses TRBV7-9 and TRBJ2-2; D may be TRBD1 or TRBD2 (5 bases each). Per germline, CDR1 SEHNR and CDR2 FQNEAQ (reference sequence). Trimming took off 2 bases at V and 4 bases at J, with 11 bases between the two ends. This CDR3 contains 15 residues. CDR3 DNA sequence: TGTGCCAGCAGCTTACCCGGGGCGGGCACCGGGGAGCTGTTTTTT. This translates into CASSLPGAGTGELFF.

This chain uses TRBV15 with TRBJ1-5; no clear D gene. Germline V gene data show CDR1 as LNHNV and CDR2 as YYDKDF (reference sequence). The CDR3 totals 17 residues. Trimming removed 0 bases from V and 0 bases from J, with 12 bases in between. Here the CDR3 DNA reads TGTGCCACCAGCAGAGATTGGGCGGGAAATAGCAATCAGCCCCAGCATTTT. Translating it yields CATSRDWAGNSNQPQHF.

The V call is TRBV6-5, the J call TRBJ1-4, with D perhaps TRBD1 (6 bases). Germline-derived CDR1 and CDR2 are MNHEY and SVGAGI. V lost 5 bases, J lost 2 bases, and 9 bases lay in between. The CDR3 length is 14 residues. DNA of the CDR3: TGTGCCAGCAGTCCAGGGGCGACTAATGAAAAACTGTTTTTT. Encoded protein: CASSPGATNEKLFF.

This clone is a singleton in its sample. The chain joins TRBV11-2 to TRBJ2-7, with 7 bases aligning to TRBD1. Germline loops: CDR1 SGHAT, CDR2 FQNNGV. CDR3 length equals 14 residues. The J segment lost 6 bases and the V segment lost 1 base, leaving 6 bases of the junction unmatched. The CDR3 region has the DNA TGTGCCAGCAGCTTAGCGACAGGGCCACGCGAGCAGTACTTC. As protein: CASSLATGPREQYF.

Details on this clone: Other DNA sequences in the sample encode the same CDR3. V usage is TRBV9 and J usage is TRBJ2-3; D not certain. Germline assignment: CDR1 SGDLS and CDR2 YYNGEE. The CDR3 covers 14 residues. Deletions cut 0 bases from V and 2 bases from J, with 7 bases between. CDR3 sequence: CASSVGGITDTQYF. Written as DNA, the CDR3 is TGTGCCAGCAGCGTAGGAGGTATCACAGATACGCAGTATTTT.

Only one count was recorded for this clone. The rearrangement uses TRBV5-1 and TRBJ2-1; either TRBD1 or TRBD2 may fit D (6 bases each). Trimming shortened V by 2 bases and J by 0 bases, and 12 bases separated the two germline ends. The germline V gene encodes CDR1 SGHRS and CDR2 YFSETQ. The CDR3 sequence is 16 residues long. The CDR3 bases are TGCGCCAGCAGCTTCGGGGGCAGAAGCTCCTACAATGAGCAGTTCTTC. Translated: CASSFGGRSSYNEQFF.

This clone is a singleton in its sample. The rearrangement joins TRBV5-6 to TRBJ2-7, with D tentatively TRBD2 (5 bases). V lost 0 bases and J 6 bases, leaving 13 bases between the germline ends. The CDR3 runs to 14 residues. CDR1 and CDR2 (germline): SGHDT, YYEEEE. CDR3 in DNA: TGTGCCAGCAGCTTGGGGCCAATGAGCGGCGAGCAGTACTTC. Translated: CASSLGPMSGEQYF.

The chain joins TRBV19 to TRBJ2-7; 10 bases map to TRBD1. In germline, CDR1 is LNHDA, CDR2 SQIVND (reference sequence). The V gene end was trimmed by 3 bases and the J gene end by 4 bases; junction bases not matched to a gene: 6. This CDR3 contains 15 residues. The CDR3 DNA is TGTGCCAGTAGTATGGGGGGACAGGGGCAATACGAGCAGTACTTC. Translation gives CASSMGGQGQYEQYF.

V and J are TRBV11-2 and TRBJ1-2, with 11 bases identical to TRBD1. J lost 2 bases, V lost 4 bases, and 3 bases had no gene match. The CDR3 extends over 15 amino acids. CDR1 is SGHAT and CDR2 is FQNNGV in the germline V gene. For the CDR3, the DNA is TGTGCCAGCAGCTCCCGGGACAGGGGGAACTATGGCTACACCTTC. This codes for CASSSRDRGNYGYTF.

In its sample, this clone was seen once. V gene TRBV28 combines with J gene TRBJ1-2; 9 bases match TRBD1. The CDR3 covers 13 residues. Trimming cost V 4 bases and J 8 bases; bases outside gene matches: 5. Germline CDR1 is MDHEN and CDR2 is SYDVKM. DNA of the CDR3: TGTGCCAGCAGTTCACAGGGGGCGAGAGGCTACACCTTC. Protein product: CASSSQGARGYTF.

CDR3 nucleotides: TGCGCCAGCAGCCAAGAGTTCCAGAAGATGAGAGATGGCTACACCTTC. This translates into CASSQEFQKMRDGYTF. The rearrangement links TRBV4-1 to TRBJ1-2, with D uncertain. The CDR3 spans 16 residues. Trimming left V 0 bases short and J 6 bases short, with 17 bases between. The germline CDR1 and CDR2 sequences are MGHRA and YSYEKL.

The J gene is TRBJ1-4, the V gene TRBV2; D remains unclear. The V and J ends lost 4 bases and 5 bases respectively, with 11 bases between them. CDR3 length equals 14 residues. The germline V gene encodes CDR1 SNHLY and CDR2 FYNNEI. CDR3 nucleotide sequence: TGTGCCAGCAGTGTAGGTGGTGGAAATGAAAAACTGTTTTTT. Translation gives CASSVGGGNEKLFF.

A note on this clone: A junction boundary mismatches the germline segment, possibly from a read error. The CDR3 reads CATSPAEGSSYNSPLHF. The CDR3 bases are TGTGCCACCAGTCCAGCAGAGGGGAGCTCCTATAATTCACCCCTCCACTTT. The chain employs TRBV10-3 and TRBJ1-6; a weak D match, TRBD1 (5 bases). The CDR3 covers 17 residues. The germline V gene encodes CDR1 ENHRY and CDR2 SYGVKD.

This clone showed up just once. The chain's CDR3 is CASSEKGSNQPQHF. The CDR3 region has the DNA TGTGCCAGCAGTGAAAAGGGAAGCAATCAGCCCCAGCATTTT. V and J are TRBV28 and TRBJ1-5, with D unresolved. The CDR3 runs to 14 residues. Germline V gene lookup returns CDR1 MDHEN and CDR2 SYDVKM. Trimming cost V 5 bases and J 1 base, with 9 bases left between them.

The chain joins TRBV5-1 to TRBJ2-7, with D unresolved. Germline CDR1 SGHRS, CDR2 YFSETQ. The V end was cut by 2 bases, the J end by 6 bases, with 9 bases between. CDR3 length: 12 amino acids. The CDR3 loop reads CASSFVGGEQYF. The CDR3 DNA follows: TGCGCCAGCAGCTTCGTAGGTGGCGAGCAGTACTTC.

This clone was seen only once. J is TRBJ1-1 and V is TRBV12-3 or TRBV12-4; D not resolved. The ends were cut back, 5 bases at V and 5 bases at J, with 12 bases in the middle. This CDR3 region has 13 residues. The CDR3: CASSPKVSTEAFF. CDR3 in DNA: TGTGCCAGCAGTCCGAAGGTGAGTACTGAAGCTTTCTTT.

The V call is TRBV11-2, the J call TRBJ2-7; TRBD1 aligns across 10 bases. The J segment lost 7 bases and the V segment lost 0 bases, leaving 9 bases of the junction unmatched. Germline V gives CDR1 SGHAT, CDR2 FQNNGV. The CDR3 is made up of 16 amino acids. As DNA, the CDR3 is TGTGCCAGCAGCTTAGATCGCGGACAGGGGGTGGTAGAGCAGTACTTC. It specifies CASSLDRGQGVVEQYF.

The CDR3 sequence is CASSQGTGPDTEAFF. The CDR3 DNA sequence: TGTGCCAGCTCTCAAGGTACCGGGCCGGACACTGAAGCTTTCTTT. The J gene is TRBJ1-1, the V gene TRBV18; D remains unclear. The germline gives CDR1 KGHSH, CDR2 LQKENI. CDR3 length equals 15 residues. V was clipped by 6 bases and J by 3 bases, with 17 bases between them.

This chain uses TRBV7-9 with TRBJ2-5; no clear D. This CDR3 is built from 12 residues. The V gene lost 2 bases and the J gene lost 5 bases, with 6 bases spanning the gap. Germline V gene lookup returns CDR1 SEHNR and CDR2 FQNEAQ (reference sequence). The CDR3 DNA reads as TGTGCCAGCAGCTTAATGGTCGAGACCCAGTACTTC. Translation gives CASSLMVETQYF. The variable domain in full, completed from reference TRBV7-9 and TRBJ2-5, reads DTGVSQNPRHKITKRGQNVTFRCDPISEHNRLYWYRQTLGQGPEFLTYFQNEAQLEKSRLLSDRFSAERPKGSFSTLEIQRTEQGDSAMYLCASSLMVETQYFGPGTRLLVL.

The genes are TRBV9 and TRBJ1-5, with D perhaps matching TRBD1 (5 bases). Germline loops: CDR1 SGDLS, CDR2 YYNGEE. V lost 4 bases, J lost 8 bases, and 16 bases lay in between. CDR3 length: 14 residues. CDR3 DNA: TGTGCCAGCAGCTACGGGGGACCCGAGAAGCCCCAGCATTTT. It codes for CASSYGGPEKPQHF.